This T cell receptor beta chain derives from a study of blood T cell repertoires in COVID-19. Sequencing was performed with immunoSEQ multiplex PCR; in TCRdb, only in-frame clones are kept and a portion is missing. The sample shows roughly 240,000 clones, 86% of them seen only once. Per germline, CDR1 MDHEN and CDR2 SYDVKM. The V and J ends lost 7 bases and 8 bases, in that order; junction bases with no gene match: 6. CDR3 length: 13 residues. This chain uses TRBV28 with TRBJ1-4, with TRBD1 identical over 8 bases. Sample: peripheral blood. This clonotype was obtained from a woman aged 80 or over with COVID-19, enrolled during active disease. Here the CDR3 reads CASTPGGGEKLFF. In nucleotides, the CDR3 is TGTGCCAGCACCCCAGGGGGCGGCGAAAAACTGTTTTTT.